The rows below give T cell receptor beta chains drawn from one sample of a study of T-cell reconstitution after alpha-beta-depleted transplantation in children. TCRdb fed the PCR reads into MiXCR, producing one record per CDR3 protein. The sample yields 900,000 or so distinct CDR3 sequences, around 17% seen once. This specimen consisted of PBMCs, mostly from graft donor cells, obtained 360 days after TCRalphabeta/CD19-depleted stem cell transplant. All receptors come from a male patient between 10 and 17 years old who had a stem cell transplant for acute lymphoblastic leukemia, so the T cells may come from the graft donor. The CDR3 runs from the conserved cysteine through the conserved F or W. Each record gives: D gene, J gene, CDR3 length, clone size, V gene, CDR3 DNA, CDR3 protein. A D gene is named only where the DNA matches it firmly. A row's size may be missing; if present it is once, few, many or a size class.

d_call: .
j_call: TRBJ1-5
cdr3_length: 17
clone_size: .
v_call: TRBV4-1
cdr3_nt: TGCGCCAGCAGCCAAGGGGTTGTACGGGGGAGCAATCAGCCCCAGCATTTT
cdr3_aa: CASSQGVVRGSNQPQHF

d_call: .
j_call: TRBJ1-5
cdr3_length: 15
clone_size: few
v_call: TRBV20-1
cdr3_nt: TGCAGTGCTAGTTGGGGGGCCCTGAGCAATCAGCCCCAGCATTTT
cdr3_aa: CSASWGALSNQPQHF

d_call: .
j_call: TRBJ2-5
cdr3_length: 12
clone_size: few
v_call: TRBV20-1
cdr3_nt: TGCAGTGCTAGCGGGACTCAAGAGACCCAGTACTTC
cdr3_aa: CSASGTQETQYF

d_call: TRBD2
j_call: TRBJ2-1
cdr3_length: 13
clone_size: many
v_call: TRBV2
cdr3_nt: TGTGCCAGCTATCGGGGGGAGGACAATGAGCAGTTCTTC
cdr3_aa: CASYRGEDNEQFF

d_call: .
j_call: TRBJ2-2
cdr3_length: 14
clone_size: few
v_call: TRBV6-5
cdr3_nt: TGTGCCAGCAGTTACGGACTTAACACCGGGGAGCTGTTTTTT
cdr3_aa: CASSYGLNTGELFF

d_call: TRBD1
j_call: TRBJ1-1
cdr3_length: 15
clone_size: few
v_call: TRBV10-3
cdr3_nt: TGTGCCATCAGTGAGTCAAAGGGGGCAGGCGCTGAAGCTTTCTTT
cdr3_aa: CAISESKGAGAEAFF

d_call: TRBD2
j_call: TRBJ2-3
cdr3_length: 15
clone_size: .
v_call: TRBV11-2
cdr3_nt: TGTGCCAGCAGCATACGGACTAGCGAGGCAGATACGCAGTATTTT
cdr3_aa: CASSIRTSEADTQYF

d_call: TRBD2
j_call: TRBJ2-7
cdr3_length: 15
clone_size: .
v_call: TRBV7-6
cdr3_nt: TGTGCCAGCAGCTTACCTAGCGGCTATCACTACGAGCAGTACTTC
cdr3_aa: CASSLPSGYHYEQYF

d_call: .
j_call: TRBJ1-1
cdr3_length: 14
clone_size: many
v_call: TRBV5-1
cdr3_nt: TGCGCCAGCAGAAGGACTCCGATGAACACTGAAGCTTTCTTT
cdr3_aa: CASRRTPMNTEAFF

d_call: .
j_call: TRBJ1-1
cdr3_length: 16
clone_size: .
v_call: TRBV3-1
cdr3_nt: TGTGCCAGCAGCCAACCAACCCTTTTGGACGGGAGTGTAGCTTTCTTT
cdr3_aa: CASSQPTLLDGSVAFF

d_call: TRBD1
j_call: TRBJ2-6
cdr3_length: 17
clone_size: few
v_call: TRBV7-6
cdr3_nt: TGTGCCAGCAGCCCCGGACAGGTTTACTCTGGGGCCAACGTCCTGACTTTC
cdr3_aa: CASSPGQVYSGANVLTF

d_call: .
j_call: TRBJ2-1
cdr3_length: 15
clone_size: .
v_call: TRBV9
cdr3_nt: TGTGCCAGCAGCGTGGGGGCCCTGGGGTGGAATGAGCAGTTCTTC
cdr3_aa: CASSVGALGWNEQFF

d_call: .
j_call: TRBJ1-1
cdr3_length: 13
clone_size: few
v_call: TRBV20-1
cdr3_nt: TGCAGCACCCTAAGGCAGGTGAACACTGAAGCTTTCTTT
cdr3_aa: CSTLRQVNTEAFF

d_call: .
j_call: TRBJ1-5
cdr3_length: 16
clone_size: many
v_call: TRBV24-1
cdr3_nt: TGTGCCACCGTACGGCTGACCAAGTTTCCAGGTCAGCCCCAGCATTTT
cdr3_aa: CATVRLTKFPGQPQHF

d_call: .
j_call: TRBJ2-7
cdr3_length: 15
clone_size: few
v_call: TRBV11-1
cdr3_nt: TGTGCCAGCAGCTTACGGCGGTACGACTCCTACGAGCAGTACTTC
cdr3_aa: CASSLRRYDSYEQYF

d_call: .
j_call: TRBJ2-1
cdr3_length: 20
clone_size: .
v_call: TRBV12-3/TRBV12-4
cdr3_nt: TGTGCCAGCAGTTCTACCGGGACCCAAGAGAGTTACTCTTCCTACAATGAGCAGTTCTTC
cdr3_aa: CASSSTGTQESYSSYNEQFF

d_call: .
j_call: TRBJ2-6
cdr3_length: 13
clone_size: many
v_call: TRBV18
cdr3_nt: TGTGCCAGCTCATTAACAGGGTTTCAGTTCCTGACTTTC
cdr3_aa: CASSLTGFQFLTF

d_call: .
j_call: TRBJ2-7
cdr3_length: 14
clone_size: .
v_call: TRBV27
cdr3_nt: TGTGCCAGCAGTAACAGGGTGAAAGGCTACGAGCAGTACTTC
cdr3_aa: CASSNRVKGYEQYF

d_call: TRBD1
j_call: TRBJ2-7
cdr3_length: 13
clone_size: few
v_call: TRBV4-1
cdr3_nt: TGCGCCAGCAGCCCTAGGGGGCAGTACGAGCAGTACTTC
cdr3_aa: CASSPRGQYEQYF

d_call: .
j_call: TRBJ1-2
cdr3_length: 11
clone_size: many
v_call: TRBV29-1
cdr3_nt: TGCAGCGTTCGGACAGACTATGGCTACACCTTC
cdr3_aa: CSVRTDYGYTF

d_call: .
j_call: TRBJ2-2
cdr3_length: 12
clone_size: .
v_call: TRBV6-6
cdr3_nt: TGTGCCATCTACCGGAGCACCGGGGAGCTGTTTTTT
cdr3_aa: CAIYRSTGELFF

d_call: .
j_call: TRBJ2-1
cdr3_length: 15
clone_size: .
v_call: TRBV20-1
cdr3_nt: TGCAGTGCTAGCTTGGACAGCCTGCCCTACAATGAGCAGTTCTTC
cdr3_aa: CSASLDSLPYNEQFF

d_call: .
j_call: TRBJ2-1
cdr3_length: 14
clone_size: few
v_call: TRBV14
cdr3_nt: TGTGCCAGCAGCCAAGATACTAGCCGCAGTGAGCAGTTCTTC
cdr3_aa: CASSQDTSRSEQFF

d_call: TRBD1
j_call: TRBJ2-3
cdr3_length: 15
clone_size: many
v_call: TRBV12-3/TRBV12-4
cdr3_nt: TGTGCCAGCAGTTTGAACAGGGGGTGGGCAGATACGCAGTATTTT
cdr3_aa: CASSLNRGWADTQYF

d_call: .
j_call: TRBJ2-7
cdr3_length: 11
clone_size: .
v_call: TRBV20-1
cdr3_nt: TGCAGTGCTGGCCCCGGGGGCGAGCAGTACTTC
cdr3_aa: CSAGPGGEQYF

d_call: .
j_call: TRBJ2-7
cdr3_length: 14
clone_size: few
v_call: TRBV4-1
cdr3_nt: TGCGCCAGCAAATCCGGGACAAGCTCCTACGAGCAGTACTTC
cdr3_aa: CASKSGTSSYEQYF

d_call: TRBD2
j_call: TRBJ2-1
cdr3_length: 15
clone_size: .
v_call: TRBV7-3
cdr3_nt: TGTGCCAGCAGCTTCGGACTAGCGGAGGTCAATGAGCAGTTCTTC
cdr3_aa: CASSFGLAEVNEQFF

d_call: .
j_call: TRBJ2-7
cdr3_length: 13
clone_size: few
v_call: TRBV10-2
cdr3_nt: TGCGCCAGCAGGGCCGGGAGAGGGTACGAGCAGTACTTC
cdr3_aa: CASRAGRGYEQYF

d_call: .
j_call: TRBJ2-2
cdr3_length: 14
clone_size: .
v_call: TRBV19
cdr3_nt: TGTGCCGCCAGGTTGACAGCGAACACCGGGGAGCTGTTTTTT
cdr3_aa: CAARLTANTGELFF

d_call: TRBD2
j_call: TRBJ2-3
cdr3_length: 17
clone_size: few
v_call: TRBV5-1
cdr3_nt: TGCGCCAGCAGCACCTACGGGACTAGCGGGAAGAAAGATACGCAGTATTTT
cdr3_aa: CASSTYGTSGKKDTQYF

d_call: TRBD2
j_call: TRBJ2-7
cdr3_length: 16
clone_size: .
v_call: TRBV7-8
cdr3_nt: TGTGCCAGCAGCTTAAGCCCCAGCGGGAGAACCTACGAGCAGTACTTC
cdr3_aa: CASSLSPSGRTYEQYF

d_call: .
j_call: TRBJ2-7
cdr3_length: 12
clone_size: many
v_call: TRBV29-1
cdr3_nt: TGCAGCGTAAGACAGGGACTCTACGAGCAGTACTTC
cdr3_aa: CSVRQGLYEQYF

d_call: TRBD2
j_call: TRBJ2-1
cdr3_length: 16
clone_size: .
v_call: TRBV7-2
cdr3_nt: TGTGCCACCAGCTTAGAGAGCCTAGCGGGAGAGGATGAGCAGTTCTTC
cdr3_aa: CATSLESLAGEDEQFF

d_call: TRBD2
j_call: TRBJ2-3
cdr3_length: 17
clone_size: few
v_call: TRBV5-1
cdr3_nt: TGCGCCAGCAGGGAACAGCGGGAGTGGGAAGTAAAAGATACGCAGTATTTT
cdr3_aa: CASREQREWEVKDTQYF

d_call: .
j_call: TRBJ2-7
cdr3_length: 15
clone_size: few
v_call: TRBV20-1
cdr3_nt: TGCAGTGCCCCTTCCCCGGGCCCACTTCTACTTGAGCAGTACTTC
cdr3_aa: CSAPSPGPLLLEQYF

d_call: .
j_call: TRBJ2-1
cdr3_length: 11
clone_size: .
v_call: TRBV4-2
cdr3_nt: TGTGCCAGCAGCCGGGAAAGACGGCAGTTCTTC
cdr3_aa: CASSRERRQFF

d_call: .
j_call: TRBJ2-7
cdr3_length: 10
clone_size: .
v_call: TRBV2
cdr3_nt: TGTGCCAGCAGTGAACCGGGGCAGTACTTC
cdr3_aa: CASSEPGQYF

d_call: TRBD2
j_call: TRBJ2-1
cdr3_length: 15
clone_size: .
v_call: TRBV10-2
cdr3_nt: TGCGCCAGCAGTGAGCCTAGCGGGAGGGACAATGAGCAGTTCTTC
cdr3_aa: CASSEPSGRDNEQFF

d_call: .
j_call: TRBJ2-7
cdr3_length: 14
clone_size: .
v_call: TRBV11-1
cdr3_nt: TGTGCCAGCAGCCGCCGAGTCAAGGGATACGAGCAGTACTTC
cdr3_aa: CASSRRVKGYEQYF

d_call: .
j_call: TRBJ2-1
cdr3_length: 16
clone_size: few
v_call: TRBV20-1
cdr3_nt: TGCAGTGCTAGAAATTGGGTCAGGGGCGGTTACAATGAGCAGTTCTTC
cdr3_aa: CSARNWVRGGYNEQFF